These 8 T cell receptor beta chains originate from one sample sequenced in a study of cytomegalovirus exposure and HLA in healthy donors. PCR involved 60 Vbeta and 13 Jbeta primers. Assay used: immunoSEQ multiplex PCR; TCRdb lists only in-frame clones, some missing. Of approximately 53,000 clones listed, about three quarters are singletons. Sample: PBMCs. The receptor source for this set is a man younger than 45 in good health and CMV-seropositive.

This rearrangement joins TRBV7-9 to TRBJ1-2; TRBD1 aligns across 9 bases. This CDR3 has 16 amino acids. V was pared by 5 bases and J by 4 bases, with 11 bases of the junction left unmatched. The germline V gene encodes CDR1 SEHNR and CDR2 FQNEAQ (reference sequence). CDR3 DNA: TGTGCCAGCAGCAAATCCGGGACAGGGACTGCCTATGGCTACACCTTC. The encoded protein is CASSKSGTGTAYGYTF.

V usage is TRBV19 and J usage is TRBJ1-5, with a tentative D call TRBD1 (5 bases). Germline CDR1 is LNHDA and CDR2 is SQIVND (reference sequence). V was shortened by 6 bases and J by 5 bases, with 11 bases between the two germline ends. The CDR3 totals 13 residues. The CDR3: CASRVGGDQPQHF. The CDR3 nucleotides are TGTGCCAGTAGGGTCGGGGGAGATCAGCCCCAGCATTTT.

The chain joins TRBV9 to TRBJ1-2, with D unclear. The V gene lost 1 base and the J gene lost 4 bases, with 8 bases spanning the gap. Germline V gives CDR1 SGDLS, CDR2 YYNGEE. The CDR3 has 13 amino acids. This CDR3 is CASSVPGFYGYTF. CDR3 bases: TGTGCCAGCAGCGTACCGGGATTCTATGGCTACACCTTC.

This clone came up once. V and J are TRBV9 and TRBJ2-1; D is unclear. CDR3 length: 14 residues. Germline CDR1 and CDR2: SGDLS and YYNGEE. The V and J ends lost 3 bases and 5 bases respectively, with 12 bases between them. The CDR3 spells CASSARNRNNEQFF. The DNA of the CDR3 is TGTGCCAGCAGCGCCCGCAACAGAAACAATGAGCAGTTCTTC.

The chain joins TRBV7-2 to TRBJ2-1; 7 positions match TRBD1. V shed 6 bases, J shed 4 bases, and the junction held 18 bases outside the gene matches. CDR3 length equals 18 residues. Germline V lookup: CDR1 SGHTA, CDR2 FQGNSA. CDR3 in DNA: TGTGCCAGCAGATTTCAAGGGACCCGGGACAGACGATACAATGAGCAGTTCTTC. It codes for CASRFQGTRDRRYNEQFF.

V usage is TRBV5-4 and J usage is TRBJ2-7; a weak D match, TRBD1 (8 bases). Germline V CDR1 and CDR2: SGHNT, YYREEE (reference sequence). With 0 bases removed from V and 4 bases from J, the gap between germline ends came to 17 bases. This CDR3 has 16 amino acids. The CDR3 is CASSLAGQGGGYEQYF. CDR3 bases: TGTGCCAGCAGCTTGGCAGGACAGGGAGGGGGTTACGAGCAGTACTTC.

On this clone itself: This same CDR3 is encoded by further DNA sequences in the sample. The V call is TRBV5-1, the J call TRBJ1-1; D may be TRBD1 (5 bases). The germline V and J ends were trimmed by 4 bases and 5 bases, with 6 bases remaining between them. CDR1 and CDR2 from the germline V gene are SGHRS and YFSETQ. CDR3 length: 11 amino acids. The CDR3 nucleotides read TGCGCCAGCAGCCAGGGTACTGAAGCTTTCTTT. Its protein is CASSQGTEAFF.

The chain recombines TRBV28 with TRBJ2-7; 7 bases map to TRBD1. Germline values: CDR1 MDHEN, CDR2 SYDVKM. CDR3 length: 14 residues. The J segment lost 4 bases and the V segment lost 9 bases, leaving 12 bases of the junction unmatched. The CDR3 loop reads CASLNQGQIYEQYF. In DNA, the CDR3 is TGTGCCAGTCTAAACCAGGGACAGATTTACGAGCAGTACTTC.